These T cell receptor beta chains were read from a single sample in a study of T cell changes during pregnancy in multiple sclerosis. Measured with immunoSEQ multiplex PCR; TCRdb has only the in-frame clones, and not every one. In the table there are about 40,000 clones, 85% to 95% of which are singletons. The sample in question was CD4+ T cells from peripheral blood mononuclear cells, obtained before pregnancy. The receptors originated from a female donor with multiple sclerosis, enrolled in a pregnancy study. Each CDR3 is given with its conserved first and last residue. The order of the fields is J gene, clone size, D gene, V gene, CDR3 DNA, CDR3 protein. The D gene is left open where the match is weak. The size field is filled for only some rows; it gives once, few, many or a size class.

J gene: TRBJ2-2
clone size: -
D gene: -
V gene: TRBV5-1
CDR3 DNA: TGCGCCAGCTCCTTACAGGGAAATGGGGTCGGGGAGCTGTTTTTT
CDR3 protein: CASSLQGNGVGELFF

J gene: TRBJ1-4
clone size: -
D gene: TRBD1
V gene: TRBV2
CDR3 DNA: TGTGCCAGCAGTGTAGAGACAGGGTCTGAAAAATTGTTTTTT
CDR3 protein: CASSVETGSEKLFF

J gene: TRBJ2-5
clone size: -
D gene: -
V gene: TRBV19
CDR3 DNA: TGTGCCAGTAGTATAGCGAGGGGGTACCAAGAGACCCAGTACTTC
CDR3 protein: CASSIARGYQETQYF

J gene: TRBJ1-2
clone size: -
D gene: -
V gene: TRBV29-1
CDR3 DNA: TGCAGCGTTTGGAGCCAGGGGTTGAATGGCTACACCTTC
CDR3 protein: CSVWSQGLNGYTF

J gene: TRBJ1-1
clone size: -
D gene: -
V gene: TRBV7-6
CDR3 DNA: TGTGCCAGTTCCTCAGGGGCCCAACCGACGGAATTT
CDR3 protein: CASSSGAQPTEF

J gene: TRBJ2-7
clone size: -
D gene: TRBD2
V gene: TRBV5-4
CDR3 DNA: TGTGCCAGCAGCGGGGGGGGACTAGCGGTCTACGAGCAGTACTTC
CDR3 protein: CASSGGGLAVYEQYF

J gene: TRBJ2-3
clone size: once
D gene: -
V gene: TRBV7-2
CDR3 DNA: TGTGCCAGCAGCTTCGGCGGGGGCACAGATACGCAGTATTTT
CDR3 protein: CASSFGGGTDTQYF

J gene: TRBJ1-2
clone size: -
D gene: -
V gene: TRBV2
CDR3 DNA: TGTGCCAGCAGTACTCGACAGGATGGCTACACCTTC
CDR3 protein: CASSTRQDGYTF

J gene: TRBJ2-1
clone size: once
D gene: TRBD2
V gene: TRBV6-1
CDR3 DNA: TGTGCCAGCAGTGAATTCTCCGGGACTAGCGGGATTCTCAATGAGCAGTTCTTC
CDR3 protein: CASSEFSGTSGILNEQFF

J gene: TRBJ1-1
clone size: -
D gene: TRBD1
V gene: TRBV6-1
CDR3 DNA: TGTGCCAGCAGTGAATCAGGGCAGGGGGGCGTCGTCCCAGAAGCTTTCTTT
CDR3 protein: CASSESGQGGVVPEAFF

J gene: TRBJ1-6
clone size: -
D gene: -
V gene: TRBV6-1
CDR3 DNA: TGTGCCAGCAGTGAACGAGGAGGGTACAATTCACCCCTCCACTTT
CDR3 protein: CASSERGGYNSPLHF

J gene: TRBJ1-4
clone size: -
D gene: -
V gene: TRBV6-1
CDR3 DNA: TGTGCCAGCTCCGGACTTGAAAAACTGTTTTTT
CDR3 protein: CASSGLEKLFF